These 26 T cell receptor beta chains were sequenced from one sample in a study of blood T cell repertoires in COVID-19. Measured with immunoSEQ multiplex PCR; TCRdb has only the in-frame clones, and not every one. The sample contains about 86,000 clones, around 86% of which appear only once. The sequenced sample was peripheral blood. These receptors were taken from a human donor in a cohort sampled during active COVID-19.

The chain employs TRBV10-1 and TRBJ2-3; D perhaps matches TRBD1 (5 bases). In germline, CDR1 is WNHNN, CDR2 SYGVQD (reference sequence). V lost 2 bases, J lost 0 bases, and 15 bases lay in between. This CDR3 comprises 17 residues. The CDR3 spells CASSELTGHLSTDTQYF. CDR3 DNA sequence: TGCGCCAGCAGTGAGCTAACCGGACACCTTAGCACAGATACGCAGTATTTT.

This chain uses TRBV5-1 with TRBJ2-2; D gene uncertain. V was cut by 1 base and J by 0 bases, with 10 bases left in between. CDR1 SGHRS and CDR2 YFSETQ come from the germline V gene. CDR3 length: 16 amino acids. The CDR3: CASSLSPDANTGELFF. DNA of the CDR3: TGCGCCAGCAGCTTGTCCCCAGATGCGAACACCGGGGAGCTGTTTTTT.

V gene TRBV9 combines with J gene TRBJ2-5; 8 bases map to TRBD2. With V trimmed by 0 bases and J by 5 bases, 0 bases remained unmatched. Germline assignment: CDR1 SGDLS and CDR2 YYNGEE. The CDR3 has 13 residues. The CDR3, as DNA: TGTGCCAGCAGCGTAGGCGGGAGGGAGACCCAGTACTTC. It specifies CASSVGGRETQYF.

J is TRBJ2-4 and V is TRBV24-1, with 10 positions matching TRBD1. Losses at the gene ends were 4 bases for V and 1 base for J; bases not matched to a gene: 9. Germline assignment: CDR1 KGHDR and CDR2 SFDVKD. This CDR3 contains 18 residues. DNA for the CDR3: TGTGCCACCAGTGACTCTAGGACAGGGGGAACGGCCAAAAACATTCAGTACTTC. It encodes CATSDSRTGGTAKNIQYF.

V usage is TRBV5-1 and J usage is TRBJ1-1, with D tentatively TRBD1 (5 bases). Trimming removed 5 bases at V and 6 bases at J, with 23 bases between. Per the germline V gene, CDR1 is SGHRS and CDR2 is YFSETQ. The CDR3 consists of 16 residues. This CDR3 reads CASRYRSGGINAEAFF. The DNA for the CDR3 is TGCGCCAGCAGGTACCGGTCTGGGGGGATAAATGCTGAAGCTTTCTTT.

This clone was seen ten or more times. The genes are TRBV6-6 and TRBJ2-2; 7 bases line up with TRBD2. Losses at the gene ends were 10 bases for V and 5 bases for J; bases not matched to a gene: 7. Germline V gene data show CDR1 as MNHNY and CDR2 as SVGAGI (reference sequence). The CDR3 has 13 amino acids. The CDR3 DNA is TGTGCCACCCGATTTAGCGGGACCGGGGAGCTGTTTTTT. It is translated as CATRFSGTGELFF.

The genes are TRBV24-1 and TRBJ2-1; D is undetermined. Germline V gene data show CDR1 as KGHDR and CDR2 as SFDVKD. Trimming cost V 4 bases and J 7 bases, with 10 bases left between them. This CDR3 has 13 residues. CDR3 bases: TGTGCCACCAGTGACCCAAACATGAATGAGCAGTTCTTC. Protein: CATSDPNMNEQFF.

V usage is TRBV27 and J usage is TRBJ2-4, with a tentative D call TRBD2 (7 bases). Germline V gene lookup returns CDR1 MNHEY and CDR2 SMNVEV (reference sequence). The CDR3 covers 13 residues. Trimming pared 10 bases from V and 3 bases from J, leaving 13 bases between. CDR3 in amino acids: CATKGGIKNIQYF. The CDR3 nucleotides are TGTGCCACCAAGGGGGGGATCAAAAACATTCAGTACTTC.

Here the CDR3 reads CASSPATSGGETQYF. Here the CDR3 DNA reads TGCGCCAGCAGCCCCGCGACTAGCGGAGGTGAGACCCAGTACTTC. The chain links TRBV5-1 to TRBJ2-5; 9 bases agree with TRBD2. The junction had 9 bases not matched to a gene; V was cut back by 4 bases and J by 5 bases. Germline CDR1 and CDR2: SGHRS and YFSETQ. The CDR3 spans 15 residues.

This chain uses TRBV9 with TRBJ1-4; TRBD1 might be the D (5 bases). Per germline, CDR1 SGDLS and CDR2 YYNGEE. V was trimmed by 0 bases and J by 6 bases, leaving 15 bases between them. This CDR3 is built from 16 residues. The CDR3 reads CASSVGLWRGDEKLFF. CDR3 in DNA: TGTGCCAGCAGCGTAGGTCTTTGGAGGGGTGATGAAAAACTGTTTTTT. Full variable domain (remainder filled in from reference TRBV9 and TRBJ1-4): DSGVTQTPKHLITATGQRVTLRCSPRSGDLSVYWYQQSLDQGLQFLIQYYNGEERAKGNILERFSAQQFPDLHSELNLSSLELGDSALYFCASSVGLWRGDEKLFFGSGTQLSVL.

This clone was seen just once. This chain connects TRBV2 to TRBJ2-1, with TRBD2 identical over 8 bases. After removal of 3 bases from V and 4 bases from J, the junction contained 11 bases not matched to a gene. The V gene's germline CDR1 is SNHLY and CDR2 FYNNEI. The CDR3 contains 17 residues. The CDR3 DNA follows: TGTGCCAGCAGTGAGGAGACTAGCGAAGGACCGTACAATGAGCAGTTCTTC. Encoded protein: CASSEETSEGPYNEQFF.

As DNA, the CDR3 is TGTGCCACCAGCAGAGATCTTACTACTGAAGCTTTCTTT. Protein product: CATSRDLTTEAFF. The chain carries TRBV15 and TRBJ1-1; D unresolved. V shed 0 bases and J shed 5 bases, with 7 bases lying between them. Germline V gives CDR1 LNHNV, CDR2 YYDKDF (reference sequence). The CDR3 is 13 residues long.

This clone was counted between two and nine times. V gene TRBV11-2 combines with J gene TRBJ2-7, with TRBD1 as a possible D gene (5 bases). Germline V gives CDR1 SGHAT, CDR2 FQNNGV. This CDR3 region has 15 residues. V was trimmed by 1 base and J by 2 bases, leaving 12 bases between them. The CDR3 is CASSLGGSVTYEQYF. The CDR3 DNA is TGTGCCAGCAGCTTAGGGGGCTCCGTTACCTACGAGCAGTACTTC.

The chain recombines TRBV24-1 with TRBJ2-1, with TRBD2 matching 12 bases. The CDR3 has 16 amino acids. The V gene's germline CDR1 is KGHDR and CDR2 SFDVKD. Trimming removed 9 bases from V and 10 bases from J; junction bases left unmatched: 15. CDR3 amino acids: CATQMTSGGNWGEQFF. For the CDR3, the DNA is TGTGCCACCCAAATGACTAGCGGGGGAAACTGGGGAGAGCAGTTCTTC.

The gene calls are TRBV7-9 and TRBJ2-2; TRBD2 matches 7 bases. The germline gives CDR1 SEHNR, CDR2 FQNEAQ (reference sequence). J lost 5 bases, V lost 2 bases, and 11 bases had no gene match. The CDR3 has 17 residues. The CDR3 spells CASSLSKGQAGTGELFF. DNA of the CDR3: TGTGCCAGCAGCTTAAGCAAAGGGCAAGCGGGGACCGGGGAGCTGTTTTTT.

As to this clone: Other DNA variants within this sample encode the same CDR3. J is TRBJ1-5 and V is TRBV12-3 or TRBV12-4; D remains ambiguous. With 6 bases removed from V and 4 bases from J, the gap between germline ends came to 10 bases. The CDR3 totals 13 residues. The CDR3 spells CASSLGVNQPQHF. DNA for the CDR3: TGTGCCAGCAGCTTGGGAGTAAATCAGCCCCAGCATTTT.

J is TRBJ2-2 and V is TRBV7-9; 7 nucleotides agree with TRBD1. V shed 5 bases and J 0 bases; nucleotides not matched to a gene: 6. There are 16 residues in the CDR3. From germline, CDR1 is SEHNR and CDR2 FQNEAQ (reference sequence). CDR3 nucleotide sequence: TGTGCCAGCAGCCCTTACAGGGGCGCGAACACCGGGGAGCTGTTTTTT. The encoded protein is CASSPYRGANTGELFF.

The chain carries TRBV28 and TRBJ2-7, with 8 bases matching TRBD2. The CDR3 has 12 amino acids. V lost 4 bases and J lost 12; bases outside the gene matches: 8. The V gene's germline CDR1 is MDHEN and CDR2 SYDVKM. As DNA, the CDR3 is TGTGCCAGCAGTTCGTGGGCCCGGGGGGGGTACTTC. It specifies CASSSWARGGYF.

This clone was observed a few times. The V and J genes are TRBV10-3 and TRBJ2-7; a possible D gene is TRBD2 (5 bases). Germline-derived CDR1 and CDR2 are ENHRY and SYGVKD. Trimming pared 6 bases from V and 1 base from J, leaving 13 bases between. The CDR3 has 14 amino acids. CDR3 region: CAISPGGGSYEQYF. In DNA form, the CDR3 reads TGTGCCATCAGCCCAGGCGGAGGATCCTACGAGCAGTACTTC.

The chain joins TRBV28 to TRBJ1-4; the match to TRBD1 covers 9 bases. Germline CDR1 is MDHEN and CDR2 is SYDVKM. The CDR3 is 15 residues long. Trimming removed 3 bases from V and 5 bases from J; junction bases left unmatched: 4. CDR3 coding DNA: TGTGCCAGCAGTTTCTCAGGGACAGGGAATGAAAAACTGTTTTTT. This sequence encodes CASSFSGTGNEKLFF. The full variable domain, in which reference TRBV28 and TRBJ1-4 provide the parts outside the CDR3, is DVKVTQSSRYLVKRTGEKVFLECVQDMDHENMFWYRQDPGLGLRLIYFSYDVKMKEKGDIPEGYSVSREKKERFSLILESASTNQTSMYLCASSFSGTGNEKLFFGSGTQLSVL.

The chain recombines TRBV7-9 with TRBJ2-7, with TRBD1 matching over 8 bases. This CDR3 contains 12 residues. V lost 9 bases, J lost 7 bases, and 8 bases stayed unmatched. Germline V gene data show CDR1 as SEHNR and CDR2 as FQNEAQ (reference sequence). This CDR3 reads CASQNQGAEQYF. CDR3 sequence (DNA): TGTGCCAGTCAAAACCAGGGGGCGGAGCAGTACTTC.

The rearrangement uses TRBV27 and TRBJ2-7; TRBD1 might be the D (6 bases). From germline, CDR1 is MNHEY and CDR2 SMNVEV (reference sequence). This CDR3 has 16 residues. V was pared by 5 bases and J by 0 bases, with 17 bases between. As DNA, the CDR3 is TGTGCCAGCAGTCTGTGGGGGACATCGAGCTCCTACGAGCAGTACTTC. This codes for CASSLWGTSSSYEQYF.

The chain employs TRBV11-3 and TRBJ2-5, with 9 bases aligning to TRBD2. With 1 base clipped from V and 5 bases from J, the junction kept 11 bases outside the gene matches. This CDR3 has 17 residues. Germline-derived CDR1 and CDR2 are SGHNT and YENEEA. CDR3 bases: TGTGCCAGCAGCTTAGGGATACTAGCGGGCGAGGGGGAGACCCAGTACTTC. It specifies CASSLGILAGEGETQYF.

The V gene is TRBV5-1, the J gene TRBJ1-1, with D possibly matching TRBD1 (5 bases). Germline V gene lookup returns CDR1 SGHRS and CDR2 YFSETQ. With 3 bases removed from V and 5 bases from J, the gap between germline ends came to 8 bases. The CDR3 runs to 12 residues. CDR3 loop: CASSSDRTEAFF. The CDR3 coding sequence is TGCGCCAGCAGCTCTGACAGAACTGAAGCTTTCTTT. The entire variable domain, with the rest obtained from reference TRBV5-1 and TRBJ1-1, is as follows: KAGVTQTPRYLIKTRGQQVTLSCSPISGHRSVSWYQQTPGQGLQFLFEYFSETQRNKGNFPGRFSGRQFSNSRSEMNVSTLELGDSALYLCASSSDRTEAFFGQGTRLTVV.

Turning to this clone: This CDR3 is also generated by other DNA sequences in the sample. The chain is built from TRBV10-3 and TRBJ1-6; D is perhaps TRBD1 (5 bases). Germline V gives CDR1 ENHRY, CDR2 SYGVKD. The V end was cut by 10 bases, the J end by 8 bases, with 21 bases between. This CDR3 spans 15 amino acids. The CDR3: CATNDQGDLDSPLHF. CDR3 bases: TGTGCCACAAACGACCAGGGCGACCTGGATTCACCCCTCCACTTT.

The CDR3 sequence: CASSPGGSKNIQYF. The CDR3 region has the DNA TGTGCCAGCAGCCCGGGGGGTAGCAAAAACATTCAGTACTTC. V usage is TRBV5-4 and J usage is TRBJ2-4, with 7 nucleotides matching TRBD2. Germline V gene lookup returns CDR1 SGHNT and CDR2 YYREEE (reference sequence). The CDR3 extends over 14 amino acids. The J segment lost 3 bases and the V segment lost 4 bases, leaving 4 bases of the junction unmatched.